The 6 T cell receptor beta chains given below trace back to one sample, sequenced in a study of blood T cell repertoires in COVID-19. Clones were read by immunoSEQ multiplex PCR, and TCRdb kept only the in-frame ones, dropping some. The sample consists of roughly 70,000 clones, about 87% of them appearing once. Sequencing used peripheral blood. The source is a man aged 50 or older with active COVID-19.

The V gene is TRBV19, the J gene TRBJ2-2; TRBD1 matches at 9 bases. Losses at the gene ends were 6 bases for V and 1 base for J; bases not matched to a gene: 3. The CDR3 runs to 15 residues. Germline assignment: CDR1 LNHDA and CDR2 SQIVND (reference sequence). In DNA form, the CDR3 reads TGTGCCAGTAGATTGGGACAGGGGAACACCGGGGAGCTGTTTTTT. Protein sequence: CASRLGQGNTGELFF.

This clone showed up just once. This chain joins TRBV9 and TRBJ2-7, with TRBD1 identical over 8 bases. This CDR3 comprises 13 residues. Germline V gene sequence: CDR1 SGDLS, CDR2 YYNGEE. With 3 bases clipped from V and 4 bases from J, the junction kept 3 bases outside the gene matches. CDR3 sequence (DNA): TGTGCCAGCAGCGCCGGGACAGGTTACGAGCAGTACTTC. Its translation is CASSAGTGYEQYF. Based on the CDR3 plus reference TRBV9 and TRBJ2-7, the full variable domain is DSGVTQTPKHLITATGQRVTLRCSPRSGDLSVYWYQQSLDQGLQFLIQYYNGEERAKGNILERFSAQQFPDLHSELNLSSLELGDSALYFCASSAGTGYEQYFGPGTRLTVT.

In this sample, this clone turned up once. The chain joins TRBV6-5 to TRBJ2-1; TRBD2 agrees at 7 bases. Germline CDR1 MNHEY, CDR2 SVGAGI. V gave up 2 bases and J gave up 6 bases; unmatched junction bases: 10. CDR3 size: 16 residues. The CDR3 sequence: CASSYQLAARSNEQFF. In DNA, the CDR3 is TGTGCCAGCAGTTACCAGCTAGCGGCTAGAAGCAATGAGCAGTTCTTC.

The chain couples TRBV15 to TRBJ2-7, with TRBD2 identical over 7 bases. The germline CDR1 and CDR2 sequences are LNHNV and YYDKDF (reference sequence). The J segment lost 0 bases and the V segment lost 5 bases, leaving 7 bases of the junction unmatched. CDR3 length: 15 amino acids. The CDR3 is CATSSVGGFSYEQYF. The CDR3 DNA reads as TGTGCCACCAGCTCCGTGGGGGGGTTCTCCTACGAGCAGTACTTC.

The chain links TRBV6-2 or TRBV6-3 to TRBJ2-2; 7 positions match TRBD2. This CDR3 has 16 residues. The J segment lost 2 bases and the V segment lost 4 bases, leaving 7 bases of the junction unmatched. Germline-derived CDR1 and CDR2 are MNHEY and SVGEGT. The CDR3 sequence: CASSWGLAENTGELFF. As DNA, the CDR3 is TGTGCCAGCAGTTGGGGTCTAGCGGAAAACACCGGGGAGCTGTTTTTT.

This clone was observed a handful of times. The chain has TRBV11-1 and TRBJ2-7, with 8 bases that match TRBD1. Germline CDR1 reads SGHAT; CDR2 reads FQDESV (reference sequence). CDR3 length equals 16 residues. V dropped 4 bases and J dropped 3; count of bases not matched to a gene: 11. This CDR3 reads CASSSAGQGQSYEQYF. For the CDR3, the DNA is TGTGCCAGCAGCTCCGCCGGACAGGGACAGAGCTACGAGCAGTACTTC.